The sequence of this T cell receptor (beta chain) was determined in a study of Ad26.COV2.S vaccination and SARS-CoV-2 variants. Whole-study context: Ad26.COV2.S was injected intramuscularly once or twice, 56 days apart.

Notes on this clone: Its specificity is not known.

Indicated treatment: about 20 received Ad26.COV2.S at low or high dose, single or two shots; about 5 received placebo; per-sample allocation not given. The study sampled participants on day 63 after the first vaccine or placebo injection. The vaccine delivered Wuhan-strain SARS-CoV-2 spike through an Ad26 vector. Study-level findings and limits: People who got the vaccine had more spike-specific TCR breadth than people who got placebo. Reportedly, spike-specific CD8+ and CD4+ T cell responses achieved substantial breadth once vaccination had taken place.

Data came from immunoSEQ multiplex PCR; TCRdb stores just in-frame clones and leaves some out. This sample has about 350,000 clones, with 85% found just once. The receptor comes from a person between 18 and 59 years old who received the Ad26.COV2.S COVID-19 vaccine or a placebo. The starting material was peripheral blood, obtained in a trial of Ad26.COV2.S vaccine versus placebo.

CDR3 region: CASSPRGTHEQYF. The CDR3 DNA reads as TGTGCCAGTAGCCCAAGGGGCACCCACGAGCAGTACTTC. The chain carries TRBV19 and TRBJ2-7; possible D gene TRBD1, 5 bases. Germline V gives CDR1 LNHDA, CDR2 SQIVND (reference sequence). CDR3 length equals 13 residues. V lost 6 bases and J lost 5, with 14 bases in between.